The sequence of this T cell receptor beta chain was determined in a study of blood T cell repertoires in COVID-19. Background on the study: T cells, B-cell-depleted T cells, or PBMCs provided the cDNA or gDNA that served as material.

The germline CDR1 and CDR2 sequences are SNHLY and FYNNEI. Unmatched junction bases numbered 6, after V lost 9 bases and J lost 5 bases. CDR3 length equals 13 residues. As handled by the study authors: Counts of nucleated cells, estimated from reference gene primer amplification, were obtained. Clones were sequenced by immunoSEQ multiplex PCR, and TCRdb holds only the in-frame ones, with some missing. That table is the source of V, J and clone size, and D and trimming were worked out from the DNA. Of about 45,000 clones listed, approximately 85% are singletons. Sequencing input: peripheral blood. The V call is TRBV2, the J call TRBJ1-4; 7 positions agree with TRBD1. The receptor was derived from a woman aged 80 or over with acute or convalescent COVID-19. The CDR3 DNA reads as TGTGCCAGTAGGGGACAGCGGAATGAAAAACTGTTTTTT. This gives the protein CASRGQRNEKLFF.